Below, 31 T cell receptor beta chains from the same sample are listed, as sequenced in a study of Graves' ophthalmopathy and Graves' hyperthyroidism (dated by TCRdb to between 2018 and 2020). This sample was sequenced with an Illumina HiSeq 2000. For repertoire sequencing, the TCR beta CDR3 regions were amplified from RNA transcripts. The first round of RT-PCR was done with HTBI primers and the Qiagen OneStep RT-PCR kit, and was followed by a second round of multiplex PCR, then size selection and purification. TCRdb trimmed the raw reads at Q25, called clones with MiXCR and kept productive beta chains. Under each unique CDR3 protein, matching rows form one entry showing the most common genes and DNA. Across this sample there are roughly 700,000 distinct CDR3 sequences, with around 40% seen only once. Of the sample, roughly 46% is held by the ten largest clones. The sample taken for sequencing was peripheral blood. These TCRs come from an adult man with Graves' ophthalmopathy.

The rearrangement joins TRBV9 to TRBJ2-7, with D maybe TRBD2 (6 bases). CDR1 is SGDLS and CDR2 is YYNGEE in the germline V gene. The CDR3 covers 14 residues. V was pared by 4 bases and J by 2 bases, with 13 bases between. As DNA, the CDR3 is TGTGCCAGCAGCAGGGACGGAGGGGCCTACGAGCAGTACTTC. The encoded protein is CASSRDGGAYEQYF.

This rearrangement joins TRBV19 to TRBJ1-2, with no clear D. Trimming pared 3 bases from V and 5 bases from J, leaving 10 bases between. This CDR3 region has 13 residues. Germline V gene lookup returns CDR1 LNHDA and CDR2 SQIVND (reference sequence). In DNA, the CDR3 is TGTGCCAGTAGTATGTCGGGCTCATATGGCTACACCTTC. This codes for CASSMSGSYGYTF.

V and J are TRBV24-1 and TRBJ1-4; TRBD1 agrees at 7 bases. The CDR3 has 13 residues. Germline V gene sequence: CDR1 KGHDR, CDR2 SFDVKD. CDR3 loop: CTKTDRVGEKLFF. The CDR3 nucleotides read TGTACCAAGACCGACAGGGTCGGAGAAAAACTGTTTTTT.

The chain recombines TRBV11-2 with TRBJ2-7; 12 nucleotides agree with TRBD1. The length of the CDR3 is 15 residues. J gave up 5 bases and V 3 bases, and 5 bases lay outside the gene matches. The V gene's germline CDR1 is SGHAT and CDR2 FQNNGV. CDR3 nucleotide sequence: TGTGCCAGCAGCTTCCGGGACAGGGGGCCGGACGAGCAGTACTTC. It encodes CASSFRDRGPDEQYF.

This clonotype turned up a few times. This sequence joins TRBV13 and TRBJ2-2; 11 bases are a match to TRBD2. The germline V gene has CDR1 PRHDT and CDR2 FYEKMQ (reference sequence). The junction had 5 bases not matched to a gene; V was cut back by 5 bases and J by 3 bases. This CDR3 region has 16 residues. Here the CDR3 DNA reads TGTGCCAGCAGCGTGGGACTAGCGGTATACACCGGGGAGCTGTTTTTT. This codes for CASSVGLAVYTGELFF.

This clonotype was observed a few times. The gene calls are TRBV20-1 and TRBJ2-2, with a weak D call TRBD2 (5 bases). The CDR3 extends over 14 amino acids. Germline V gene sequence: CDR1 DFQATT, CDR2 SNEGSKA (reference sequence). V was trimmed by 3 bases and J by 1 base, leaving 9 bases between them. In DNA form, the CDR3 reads TGCAGTGCTAGGACTCGGGGGAACACCGGGGAGCTGTTTTTT. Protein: CSARTRGNTGELFF.

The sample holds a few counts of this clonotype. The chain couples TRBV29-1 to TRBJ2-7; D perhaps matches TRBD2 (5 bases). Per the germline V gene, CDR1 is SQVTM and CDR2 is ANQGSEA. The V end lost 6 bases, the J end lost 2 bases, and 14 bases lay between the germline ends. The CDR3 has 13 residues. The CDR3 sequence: CSVVTSSAYEQYF. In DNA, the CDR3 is TGCAGCGTCGTTACTAGTTCAGCCTACGAGCAGTACTTC.

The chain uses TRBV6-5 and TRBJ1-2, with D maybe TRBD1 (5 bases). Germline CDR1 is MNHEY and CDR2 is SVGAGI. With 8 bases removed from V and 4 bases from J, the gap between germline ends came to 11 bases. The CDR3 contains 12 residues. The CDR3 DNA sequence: TGTGCCAGCCGAAGGGGCATCTATGGCTACACCTTC. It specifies CASRRGIYGYTF.

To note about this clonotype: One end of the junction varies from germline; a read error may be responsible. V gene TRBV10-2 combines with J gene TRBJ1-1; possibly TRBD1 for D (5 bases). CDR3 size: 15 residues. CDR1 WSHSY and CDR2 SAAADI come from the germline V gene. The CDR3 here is CASGGSGRDNTEAFF. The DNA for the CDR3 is TGTGCCAGCGGTGGGTCAGGGCGGGACAACACTGAAGCTTTCTTT.

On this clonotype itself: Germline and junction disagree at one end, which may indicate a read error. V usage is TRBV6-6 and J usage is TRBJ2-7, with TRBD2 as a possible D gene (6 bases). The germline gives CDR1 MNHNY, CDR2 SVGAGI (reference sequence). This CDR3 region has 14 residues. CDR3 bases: TGTGTCAGCAGTTACCTGGGGGAGCGGGACGAGCAGTACTTC. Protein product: CVSSYLGERDEQYF.

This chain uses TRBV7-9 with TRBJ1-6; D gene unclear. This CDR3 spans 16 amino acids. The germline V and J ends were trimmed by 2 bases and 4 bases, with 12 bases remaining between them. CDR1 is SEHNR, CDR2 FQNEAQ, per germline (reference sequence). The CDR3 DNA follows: TGTGCCAGCAGCTTAACCGGAGGAACTTATAATTCACCCCTCCACTTT. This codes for CASSLTGGTYNSPLHF. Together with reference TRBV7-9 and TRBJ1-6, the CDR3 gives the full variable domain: DTGVSQNPRHKITKRGQNVTFRCDPISEHNRLYWYRQTLGQGPEFLTYFQNEAQLEKSRLLSDRFSAERPKGSFSTLEIQRTEQGDSAMYLCASSLTGGTYNSPLHFGNGTRLTVT.

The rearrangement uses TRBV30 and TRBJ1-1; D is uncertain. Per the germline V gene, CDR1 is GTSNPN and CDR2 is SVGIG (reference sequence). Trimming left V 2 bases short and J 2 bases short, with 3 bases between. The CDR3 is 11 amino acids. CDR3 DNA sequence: TGTGCCTGGAGTACAAACACTGAAGCTTTCTTT. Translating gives CAWSTNTEAFF.

CDR3 sequence: CSVEPGQGARQYF. CDR3 sequence (DNA): TGCAGCGTTGAACCGGGACAGGGGGCGCGGCAGTACTTC. The chain employs TRBV29-1 and TRBJ2-7, with TRBD1 matching over 12 bases. The V gene end was trimmed by 2 bases and the J gene end by 9 bases; junction bases not matched to a gene: 5. Per germline, CDR1 SQVTM and CDR2 ANQGSEA. The CDR3 loop spans 13 amino acids.

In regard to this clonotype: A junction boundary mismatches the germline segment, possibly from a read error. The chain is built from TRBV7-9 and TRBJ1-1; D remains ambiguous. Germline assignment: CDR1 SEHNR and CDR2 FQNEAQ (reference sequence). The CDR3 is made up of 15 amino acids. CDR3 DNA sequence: TGCGCCAGCAGCCAAAACAATCTTGTGGACACTGAAGCTTTCTTT. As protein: CASSQNNLVDTEAFF. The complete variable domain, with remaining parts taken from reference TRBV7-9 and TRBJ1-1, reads DTGVSQNPRHKITKRGQNVTFRCDPISEHNRLYWYRQTLGQGPEFLTYFQNEAQLEKSRLLSDRFSAERPKGSFSTLEIQRTEQGDSAMYLCASSQNNLVDTEAFFGQGTRLTVV.

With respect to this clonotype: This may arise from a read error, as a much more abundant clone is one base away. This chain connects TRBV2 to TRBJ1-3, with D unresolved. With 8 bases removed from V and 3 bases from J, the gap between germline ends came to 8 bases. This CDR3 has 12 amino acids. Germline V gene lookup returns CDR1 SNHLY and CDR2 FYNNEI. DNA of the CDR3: TGTGCCAGCGGCCGACTTGGAAACACCATATATTTT. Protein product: CASGRLGNTIYF.

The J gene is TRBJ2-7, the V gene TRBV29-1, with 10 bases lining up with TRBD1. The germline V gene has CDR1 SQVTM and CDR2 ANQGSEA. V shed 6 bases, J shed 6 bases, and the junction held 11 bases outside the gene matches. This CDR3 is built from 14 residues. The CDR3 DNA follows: TGCAGCGTGACCGGACAGGGGGTTGTGGGCGAGCAGTACTTC. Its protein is CSVTGQGVVGEQYF.

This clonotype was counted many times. CDR3 in amino acids: CASSFRVRGTEAFF. In nucleotides, the CDR3 is TGTGCCAGCAGCTTCAGGGTTAGAGGCACTGAAGCTTTCTTT. The chain links TRBV7-9 to TRBJ1-1; D perhaps matches TRBD1 (5 bases). This CDR3 has 14 amino acids. Germline V gene lookup returns CDR1 SEHNR and CDR2 FQNEAQ (reference sequence). Trimming cost V 3 bases and J 4 bases, with 12 bases left between them.

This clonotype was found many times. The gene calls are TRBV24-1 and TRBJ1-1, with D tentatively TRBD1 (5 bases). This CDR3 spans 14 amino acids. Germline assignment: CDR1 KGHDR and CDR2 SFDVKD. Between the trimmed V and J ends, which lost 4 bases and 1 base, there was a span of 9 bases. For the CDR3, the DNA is TGTGCCACCAGTGAGGGGACTTCGAACACTGAAGCTTTCTTT. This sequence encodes CATSEGTSNTEAFF.

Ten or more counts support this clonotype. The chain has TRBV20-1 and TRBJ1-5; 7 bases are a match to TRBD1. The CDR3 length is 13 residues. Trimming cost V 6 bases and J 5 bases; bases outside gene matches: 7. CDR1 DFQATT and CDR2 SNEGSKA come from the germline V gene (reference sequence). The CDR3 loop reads CSAEQGMDQPQHF. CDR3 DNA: TGCAGTGCGGAACAGGGGATGGATCAGCCCCAGCATTTT.

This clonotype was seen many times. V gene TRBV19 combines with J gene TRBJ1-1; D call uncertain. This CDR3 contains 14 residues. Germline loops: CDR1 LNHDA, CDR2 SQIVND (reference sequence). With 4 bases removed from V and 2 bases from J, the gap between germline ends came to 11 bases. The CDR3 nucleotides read TGTGCCAGTAGTACCGGACTGACTAACACTGAAGCTTTCTTT. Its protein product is CASSTGLTNTEAFF. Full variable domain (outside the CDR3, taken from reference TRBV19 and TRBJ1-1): DGGITQSPKYLFRKEGQNVTLSCEQNLNHDAMYWYRQDPGQGLRLIYYSQIVNDFQKGDIAEGYSVSREKKESFPLTVTSAQKNPTAFYLCASSTGLTNTEAFFGQGTRLTVV.

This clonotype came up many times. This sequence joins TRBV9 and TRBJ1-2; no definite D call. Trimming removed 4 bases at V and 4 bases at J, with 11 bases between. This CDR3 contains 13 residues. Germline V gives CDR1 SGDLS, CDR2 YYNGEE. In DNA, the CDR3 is TGTGCCAGCAGCTCTGTGACCTCCTATGGCTACACCTTC. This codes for CASSSVTSYGYTF. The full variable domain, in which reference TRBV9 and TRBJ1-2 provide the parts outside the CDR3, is DSGVTQTPKHLITATGQRVTLRCSPRSGDLSVYWYQQSLDQGLQFLIQYYNGEERAKGNILERFSAQQFPDLHSELNLSSLELGDSALYFCASSSVTSYGYTFGSGTRLTVV.

The CDR3 sequence: CASSYSPGGAHEKLFF. CDR3 sequence (DNA): TGTGCCAGCAGTTACTCCCCTGGGGGGGCGCACGAAAAACTGTTTTTT. The gene calls are TRBV2 and TRBJ1-4; D is perhaps TRBD1 (6 bases). Germline assignment: CDR1 SNHLY and CDR2 FYNNEI. Trimming stripped 5 bases from V and 8 bases from J, with 21 bases between. This CDR3 spans 16 amino acids. Supplemented by reference TRBV2 and TRBJ1-4, the full variable domain reads EPEVTQTPSHQVTQMGQEVILRCVPISNHLYFYWYRQILGQKVEFLVSFYNNEISEKSEIFDDQFSVERPDGSNFTLKIRSTKLEDSAMYFCASSYSPGGAHEKLFFGSGTQLSVL.

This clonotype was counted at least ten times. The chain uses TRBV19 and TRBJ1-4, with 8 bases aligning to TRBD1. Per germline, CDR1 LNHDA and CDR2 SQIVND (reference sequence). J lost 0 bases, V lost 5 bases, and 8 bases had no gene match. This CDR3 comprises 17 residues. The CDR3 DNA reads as TGTGCCAGTAGTCTCCGGACAGGGACTGCAACTAATGAAAAACTGTTTTTT. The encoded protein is CASSLRTGTATNEKLFF.

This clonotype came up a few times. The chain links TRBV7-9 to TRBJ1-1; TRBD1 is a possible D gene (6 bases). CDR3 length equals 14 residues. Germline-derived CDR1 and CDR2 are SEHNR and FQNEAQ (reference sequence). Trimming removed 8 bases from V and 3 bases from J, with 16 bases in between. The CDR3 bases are TGTGCCAGCTCGCTAACAGGGCCGGACACTGAAGCTTTCTTT. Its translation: CASSLTGPDTEAFF.

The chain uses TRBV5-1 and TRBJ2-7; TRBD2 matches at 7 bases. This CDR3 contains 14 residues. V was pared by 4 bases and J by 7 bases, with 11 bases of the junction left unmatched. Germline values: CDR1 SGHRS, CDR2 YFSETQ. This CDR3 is CASSIGLVSGEQYF. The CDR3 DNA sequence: TGCGCCAGCAGCATAGGACTAGTCTCTGGAGAGCAGTACTTC.

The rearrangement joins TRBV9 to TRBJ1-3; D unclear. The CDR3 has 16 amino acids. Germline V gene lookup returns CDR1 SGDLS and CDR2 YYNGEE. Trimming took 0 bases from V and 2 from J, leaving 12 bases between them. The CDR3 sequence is CASSVADDAAGNTIYF. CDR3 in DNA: TGTGCCAGCAGCGTAGCGGACGACGCTGCTGGAAACACCATATATTTT.

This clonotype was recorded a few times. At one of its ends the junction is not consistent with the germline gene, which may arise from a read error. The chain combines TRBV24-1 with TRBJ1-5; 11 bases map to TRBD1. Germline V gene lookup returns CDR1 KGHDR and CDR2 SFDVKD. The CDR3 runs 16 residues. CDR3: CASSYRTGGLNQPQHF. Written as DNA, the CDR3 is TGTGCCAGCAGTTACCGGACAGGGGGCCTAAATCAGCCCCAGCATTTT.

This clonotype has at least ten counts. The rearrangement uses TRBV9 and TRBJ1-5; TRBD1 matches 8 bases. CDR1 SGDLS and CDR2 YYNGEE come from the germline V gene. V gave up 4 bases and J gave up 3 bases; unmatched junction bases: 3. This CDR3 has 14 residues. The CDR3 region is CASSRDRYNQPQHF. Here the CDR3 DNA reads TGTGCCAGCAGCCGGGACAGGTACAATCAGCCCCAGCATTTT.

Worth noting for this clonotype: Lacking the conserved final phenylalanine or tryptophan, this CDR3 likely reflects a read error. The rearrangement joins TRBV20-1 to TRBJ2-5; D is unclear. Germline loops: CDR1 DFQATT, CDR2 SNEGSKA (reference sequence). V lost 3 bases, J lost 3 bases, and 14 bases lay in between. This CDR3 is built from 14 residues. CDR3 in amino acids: CSASGAPLKETQYV. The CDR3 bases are TGCAGTGCTAGCGGCGCACCGTTGAAAGAGACCCAGTACGTC.

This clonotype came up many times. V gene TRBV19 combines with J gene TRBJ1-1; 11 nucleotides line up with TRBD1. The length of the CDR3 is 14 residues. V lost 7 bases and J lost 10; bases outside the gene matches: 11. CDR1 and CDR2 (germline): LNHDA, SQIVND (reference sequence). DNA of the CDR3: TGTGCCAGTAAGCAACTGGGACAGGGGGGTGCAGCTTTCTTT. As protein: CASKQLGQGGAAFF.

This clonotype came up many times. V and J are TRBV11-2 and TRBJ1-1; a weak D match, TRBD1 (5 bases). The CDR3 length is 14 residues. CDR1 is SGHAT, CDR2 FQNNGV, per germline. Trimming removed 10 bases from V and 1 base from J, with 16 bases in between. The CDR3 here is CATHEGFGNTEAFF. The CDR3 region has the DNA TGTGCCACCCACGAGGGGTTCGGGAACACTGAAGCTTTCTTT.